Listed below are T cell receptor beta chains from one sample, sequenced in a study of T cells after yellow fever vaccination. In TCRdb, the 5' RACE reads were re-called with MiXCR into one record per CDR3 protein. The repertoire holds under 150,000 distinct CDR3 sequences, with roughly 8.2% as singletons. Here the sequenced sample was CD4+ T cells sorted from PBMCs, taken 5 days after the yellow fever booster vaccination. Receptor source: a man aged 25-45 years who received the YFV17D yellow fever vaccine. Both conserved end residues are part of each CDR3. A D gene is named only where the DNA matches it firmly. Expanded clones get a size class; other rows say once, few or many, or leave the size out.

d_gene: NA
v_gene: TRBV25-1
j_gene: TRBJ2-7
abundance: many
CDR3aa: CASSEPDSSYEQYF

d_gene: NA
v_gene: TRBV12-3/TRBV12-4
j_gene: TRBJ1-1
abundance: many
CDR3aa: CASSFLPEYTEAFF

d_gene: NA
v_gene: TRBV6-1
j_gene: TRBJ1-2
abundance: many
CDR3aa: CASSSRNLPPYGYTF

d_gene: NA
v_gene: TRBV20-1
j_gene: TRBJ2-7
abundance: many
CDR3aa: CSAKSPGAYEQYF

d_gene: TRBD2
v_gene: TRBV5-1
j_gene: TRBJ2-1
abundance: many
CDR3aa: CASSETSGSPHNEQFF

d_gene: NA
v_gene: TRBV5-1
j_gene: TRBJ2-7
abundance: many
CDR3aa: CASSLEGPWDEQYF

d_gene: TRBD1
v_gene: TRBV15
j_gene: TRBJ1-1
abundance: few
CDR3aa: CATSRDLLLTGANTEAFF

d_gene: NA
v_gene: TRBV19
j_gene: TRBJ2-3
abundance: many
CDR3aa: CASSITDTQYF

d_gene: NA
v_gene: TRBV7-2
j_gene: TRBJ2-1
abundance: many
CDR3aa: CASSKGLYNEQFF

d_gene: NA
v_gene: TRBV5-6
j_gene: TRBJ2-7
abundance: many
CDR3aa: CASSSKGLPNSYEQYF

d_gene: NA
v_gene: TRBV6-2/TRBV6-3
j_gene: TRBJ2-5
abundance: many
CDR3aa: CASSYFGETQYF

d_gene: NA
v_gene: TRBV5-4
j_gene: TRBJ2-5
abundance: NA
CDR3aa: CASSSPVEGPKETQYF

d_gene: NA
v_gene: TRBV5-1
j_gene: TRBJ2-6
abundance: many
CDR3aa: CASSSGSGANVLTF

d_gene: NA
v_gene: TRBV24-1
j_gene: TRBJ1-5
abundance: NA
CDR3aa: CATSDSLAVQPQHF

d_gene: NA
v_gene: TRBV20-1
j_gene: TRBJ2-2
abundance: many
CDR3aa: CSAQALVDTGELFF

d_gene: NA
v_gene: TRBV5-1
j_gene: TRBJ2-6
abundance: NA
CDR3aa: CASSRGTVRGANVLTF

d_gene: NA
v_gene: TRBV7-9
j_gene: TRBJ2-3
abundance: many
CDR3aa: CASTLAVLQDTQYF

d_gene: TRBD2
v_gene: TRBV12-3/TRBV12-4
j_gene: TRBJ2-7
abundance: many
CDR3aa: CASRPSGNSYEQYF

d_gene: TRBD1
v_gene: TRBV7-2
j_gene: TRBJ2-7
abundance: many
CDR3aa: CASSLDRGRQYF

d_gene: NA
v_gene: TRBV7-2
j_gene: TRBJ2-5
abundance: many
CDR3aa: CASSFTSRETQYF

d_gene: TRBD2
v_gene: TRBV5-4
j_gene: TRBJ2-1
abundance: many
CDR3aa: CASRPQRAGAYNEQFF

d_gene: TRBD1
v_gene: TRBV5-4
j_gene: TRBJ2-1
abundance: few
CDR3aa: CASSRDSTYNEQFF

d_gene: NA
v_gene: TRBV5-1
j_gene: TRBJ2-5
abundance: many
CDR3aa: CASSLNPPETQYF

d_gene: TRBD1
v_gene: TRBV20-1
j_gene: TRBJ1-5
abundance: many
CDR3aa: CSAHPGGEQPQHF

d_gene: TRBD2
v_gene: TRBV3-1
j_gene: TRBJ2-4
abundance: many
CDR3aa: CASSLGLAGAENIQYF

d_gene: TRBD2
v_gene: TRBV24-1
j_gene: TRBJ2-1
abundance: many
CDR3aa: CATSDPAGTRDNEQFF

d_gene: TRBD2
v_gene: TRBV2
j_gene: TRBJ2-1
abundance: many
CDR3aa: CASCPTSGAYNEQFF

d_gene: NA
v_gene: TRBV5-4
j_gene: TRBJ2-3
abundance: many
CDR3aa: CASSLGVATDTQYF

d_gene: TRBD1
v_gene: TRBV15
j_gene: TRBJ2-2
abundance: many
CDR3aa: CATSRPLGTGKSSGELFF

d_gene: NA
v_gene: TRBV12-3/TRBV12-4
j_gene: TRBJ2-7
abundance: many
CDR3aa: CASSTKAGIYEQYF

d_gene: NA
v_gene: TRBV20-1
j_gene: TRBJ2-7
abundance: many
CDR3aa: CSARDLKTTYEQYF

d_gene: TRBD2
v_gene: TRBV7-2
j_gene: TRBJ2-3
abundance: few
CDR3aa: CASSPPGLAATDTQYF

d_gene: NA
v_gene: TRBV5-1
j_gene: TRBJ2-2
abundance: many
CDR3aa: CASSSGQYNTGELFF

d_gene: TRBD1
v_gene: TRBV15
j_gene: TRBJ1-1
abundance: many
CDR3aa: CATSRDWGQGITEAFF

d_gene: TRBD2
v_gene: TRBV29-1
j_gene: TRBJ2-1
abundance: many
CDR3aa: CSVGVRAGEKRGEQFF

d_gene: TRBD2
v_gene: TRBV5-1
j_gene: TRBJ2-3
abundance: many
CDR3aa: CASSATSKPSTDTQYF

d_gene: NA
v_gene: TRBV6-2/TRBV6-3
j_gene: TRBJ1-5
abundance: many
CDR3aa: CASRESSGQPQHF

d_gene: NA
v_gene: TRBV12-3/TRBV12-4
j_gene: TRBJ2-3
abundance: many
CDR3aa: CASSVRPDTQYF

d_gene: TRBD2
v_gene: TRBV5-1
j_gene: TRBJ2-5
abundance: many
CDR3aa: CASSSSGGVIQETQYF

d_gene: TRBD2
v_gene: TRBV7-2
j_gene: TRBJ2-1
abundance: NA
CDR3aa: CASSLSGGGGNEQFF

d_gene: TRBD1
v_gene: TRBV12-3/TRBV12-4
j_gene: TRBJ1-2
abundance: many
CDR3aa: CASSLEGAGGYTF